This T cell receptor (beta chain) was sequenced for a study of T cell responses to AZD1222 COVID-19 vaccine (dated by TCRdb to about 2021). In the study overall: AZD1222 recipients with second doses at about 4 weeks or about 12 weeks were pooled, because spike-specific TCR depth and breadth did not differ between schedules. Trial participants were enrolled by age into subgroups of 18-55, 56-69 and 70-plus years, and around 140, 26 and 57 TCR-sequenced participants, respectively, were included in these subgroups. TCR sequencing was performed for fewer than 250 trial participants, of whom some 200 were given two doses of AZD1222 and roughly 25 were given two doses of MenACWY control vaccine.

The CDR3 regions of human TCRbeta chains were analyzed by immunosequencing. Per the source publication's procedure: Repertoire TCRs were checked for matches against a reference library of SARS-CoV-2-specific TCRs that had been generated using the MIRA antigen-specificity platform. Breadth meant the fraction of unique TCRs that were SARS-CoV-2-associated, whereas depth meant the fraction of total T cells that were SARS-CoV-2-associated. Each spike-specific TCR was assigned to its reactive spike region and to a CD4 or CD8 class using the MIRA data. Log10-transformed breadth and depth values were compared by one-way ANOVA with Sidak's multiple comparisons tests. TCRdb took this table from immuneACCESS and kept in-frame rearrangements with V and J called. Such tables lack part of the clones; where checked against another copy, unresolved V genes explain under half of the gap, and the rest is unexplained. The D gene and trimming were derived from the DNA, and the V and J assignments and clone size from that table. The sample contains 150,000 to 200,000 clones, 88% of them found a single time. The ten top clones hold about 0.49% of the sample.

Details on this clone: Its specific antigen is unknown. No base quality information exists; no much larger clone differs at one position.

Read against the paper, the sample's time point label means: baseline before first vaccination. The vaccinee samples were drawn from two UK trials, COV001 and COV002, one of which was a single-blind randomized controlled phase 2/3 trial testing AZD1222 (ChAdOx1 nCoV-19) in healthy adults. Trial participant PBMC samples were collected at day 0 and day 28 after the second dose for TCRbeta chain sequencing. Its CDR3 holds 17 amino acids, cysteine through phenylalanine. Only the CDR3 DNA is retained, 51 bases long and in frame from the first base. What the authors observed across the whole study: Only five or six AZD1222 recipients were SARS-CoV-2 seropositive at baseline, limiting conclusions about previously exposed vaccinees. Nearly half of unique spike-specific TCRs reportedly recognized epitopes outside regions mutated in the B.1.351 and B.1.1.7 variants. Spike-specific TCR breadth and depth rose significantly after two AZD1222 doses compared with day 0 and with MenACWY recipients. In the small 56-69-year group, the increase in depth fell short of significance, most likely because of low power. No day 14 peak-response samples were available, so repertoires were characterized only after the peak T cell response. Participants were mostly white British and included more females than males, and it was suggested by the authors that clonal diversity may have been underestimated. Vaccine-associated CD4 TCRs spanned the whole spike protein, with dominant responses in regions 160-218 and 743-854.

This TCR was sampled from an adult in good health. The material sequenced was peripheral blood, taken on day 0 of AZD1222 vaccination. The chain couples TRBV21-1 to TRBJ2-1; the D call in the table, TRBD2, was not verified against the DNA. TRBV21-1 is tagged as a pseudogene. The sequenced DNA: TGTGCCAGCAGCAAAGAGGGCAGGAGGGTGCCCTACAATGAGCAGTTCTTC. It is translated as CASSKEGRRVPYNEQFF.